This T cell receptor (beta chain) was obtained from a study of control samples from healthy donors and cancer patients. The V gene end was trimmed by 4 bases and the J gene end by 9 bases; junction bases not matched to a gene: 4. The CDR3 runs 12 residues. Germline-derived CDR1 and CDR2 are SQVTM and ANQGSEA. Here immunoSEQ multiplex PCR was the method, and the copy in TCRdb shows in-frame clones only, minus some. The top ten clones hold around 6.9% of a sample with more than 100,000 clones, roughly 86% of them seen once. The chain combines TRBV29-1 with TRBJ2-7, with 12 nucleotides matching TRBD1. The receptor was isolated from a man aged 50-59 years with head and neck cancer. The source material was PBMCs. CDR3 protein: CSVVGQGARQYF. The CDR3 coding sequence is TGCAGCGTTGTGGGACAGGGGGCCAGGCAGTACTTC.